This T cell receptor (beta chain) emerged from a study of shared clonotypes between healthy human individuals. The repertoire was sequenced with immunoSEQ multiplex PCR; TCRdb's copy has only in-frame clones and lacks some. Of about 1,800,000 clones in the sample, about 95% were seen once. Naive-designated CD8 cells lacked CD45RO, were positively enriched for CCR7, and omitted terminally differentiated effector memory CD45RA+ cells. CDR1 is PRHDT and CDR2 is FYEKMQ in the germline V gene (reference sequence). The ends were cut back, 6 bases at V and 5 bases at J, with 13 bases in the middle. The CDR3 has 13 residues.

The chain uses TRBV13 and TRBJ1-1, with D tentatively TRBD1 (5 bases). The sample comprised naive CD8+ T cells sorted from blood. This TCR came from a young man in good health. The CDR3 nucleotides read TGTGCCAGCAGTCAGGACGGGACTACTGAAGCTTTCTTT. It is translated as CASSQDGTTEAFF.